The entry that follows covers one T cell receptor (beta chain) sequence. Its antigen is unidentified. Sequencing targeted expressed TCRB transcripts, as all isolated RNA had been reverse transcribed. Sequencing was performed with immunoSEQ multiplex PCR; in TCRdb, only in-frame clones are kept and a portion is missing. The sample records under 950,000 clones, about 17% being singletons. This specimen comes from a study of beta chain features in type 1 diabetes. Study-wide results and caveats: For patients, the naive, central memory and Treg TCRB repertoires appeared more alike than for healthy donors.

Germline lookup yields CDR1 LGHNA and CDR2 YNFKEQ. V lost 1 base and J 4 bases, leaving 21 bases between the germline ends. The CDR3 consists of 18 residues. CD4+ naive, central memory, regulatory and stem cell-like memory cells were sorted via CD45RO/CCR7/CD25/CD127/CD95/CD27. Specimen: naive CD4+ T cells from blood. This clonotype originated in a young woman in good health. The chain joins TRBV4-2 to TRBJ2-3, with D possibly being TRBD1 or TRBD2 (5 bases each). The CDR3 region is CASSQGLDRIMGPDTQYF. As DNA, the CDR3 is TGTGCCAGCAGCCAAGGTCTTGATAGGATAATGGGACCAGATACGCAGTATTTT.